Below, 18 T cell receptor beta chains from the same sample are listed, as sequenced in a study of blood T cell repertoires in COVID-19. TCRdb keeps only in-frame clones here, not all; method: immunoSEQ multiplex PCR. The table lists some 290,000 clones, over 85% of them singletons. Material for sequencing was peripheral blood. The receptors were gathered from a woman aged 25 to 39 with COVID-19, enrolled during active disease.

This rearrangement joins TRBV30 to TRBJ1-5; the match to TRBD1 covers 9 bases. From germline, CDR1 is GTSNPN and CDR2 SVGIG (reference sequence). This CDR3 has 16 residues. The ends lost 3 bases at V and 6 bases at J; junction bases unmatched: 12. DNA for the CDR3: TGTGCCTGGAGCCGTCCCGGGACAGGGTATGGTCAGCCCCAGCATTTT. It is translated as CAWSRPGTGYGQPQHF.

The chain has TRBV5-1 and TRBJ2-7; weak D call: TRBD2 (5 bases). The CDR3 extends over 14 amino acids. Germline CDR1 is SGHRS and CDR2 is YFSETQ. V was pared by 2 bases and J by 4 bases, with 13 bases between. The CDR3 DNA is TGCGCCAGCAGCTTAGACCGTAGGGAGTACGAGCAGTACTTC. This gives the protein CASSLDRREYEQYF.

The gene calls are TRBV6-4 and TRBJ1-6; D remains unclear. CDR3 length: 14 residues. Germline V CDR1 and CDR2: MRHNA, SNTAGT. Trimming left V 6 bases short and J 6 bases short, with 12 bases between. CDR3 bases: TGTGCCAGCAGCGCCTCCGGGTCTAATTCACCCCTCCACTTT. Its protein product is CASSASGSNSPLHF.

The chain joins TRBV11-3 to TRBJ1-3; D ambiguous. Germline CDR1 SGHNT, CDR2 YENEEA. Deletions cut 5 bases from V and 2 bases from J, with 16 bases between. The CDR3 is 16 residues long. CDR3 coding DNA: TGTGCCAGCAGCCCAGGCCGGGGTTTGGCTGGAAACACCATATATTTT. This encodes CASSPGRGLAGNTIYF.

Notes on this clone: Sequence at one end of the junction differs from germline and may be a read error. The chain couples TRBV29-1 to TRBJ2-7; 10 bases align to TRBD1. The CDR3 is 16 amino acids. Germline V gene data show CDR1 as SQVTM and CDR2 as ANQGSEA. For the CDR3, the DNA is TGCAGCGTTGTCCCTGTGGGGGACAGGGGCTCCTCCGAGCAGTACTTC. This gives the protein CSVVPVGDRGSSEQYF.

The CDR3 loop reads CASSLESEGGKLFF. Written as DNA, the CDR3 is TGTGCCAGCAGCTTAGAATCCGAGGGTGGAAAACTGTTTTTT. This sequence joins TRBV13 and TRBJ1-4; D not resolved. V lost 1 base to trimming and J lost 10 bases, with 13 bases between them. Germline V gene data show CDR1 as PRHDT and CDR2 as FYEKMQ (reference sequence). This CDR3 has 14 amino acids. The full variable domain, completed using reference TRBV13 and TRBJ1-4, is AAGVIQSPRHLIKEKRETATLKCYPIPRHDTVYWYQQGPGQDPQFLISFYEKMQSDKGSIPDRFSAQQFSDYHSELNMSSLELGDSALYFCASSLESEGGKLFFGSGTQLSVL.

V and J are TRBV6-4 and TRBJ2-7, with D perhaps matching TRBD2 (5 bases). Trimming pared 7 bases from V and 2 bases from J, leaving 18 bases between. The CDR3 has 15 residues. Germline-derived CDR1 and CDR2 are MRHNA and SNTAGT. The CDR3 spells CASIPSRAETYEQYF. The CDR3 nucleotides are TGTGCCAGCATACCCTCGAGGGCTGAAACCTACGAGCAGTACTTC.

With regard to this clone: Additional DNA sequences in this sample encode the identical CDR3. The rearrangement joins TRBV9 to TRBJ2-1; 7 nucleotides agree with TRBD1. Trimming took 0 bases from V and 4 from J; bases not matched to a gene: 1. This CDR3 has 14 amino acids. Germline CDR1 and CDR2: SGDLS and YYNGEE. CDR3 sequence: CASSVGQGYNEQFF. CDR3 bases: TGTGCCAGCAGCGTAGGACAGGGTTACAATGAGCAGTTCTTC.

This rearrangement joins TRBV6-4 to TRBJ2-3, with a weak D call TRBD2 (6 bases). Germline V lookup: CDR1 MRHNA, CDR2 SNTAGT. V was trimmed by 2 bases and J by 1 base, leaving 13 bases between them. CDR3 size: 16 residues. The CDR3 sequence is CASSDKGRGGTDTQYF. The CDR3 coding sequence is TGTGCCAGCAGTGACAAGGGGCGCGGGGGCACAGATACGCAGTATTTT.

The genes are TRBV7-8 and TRBJ1-3; 10 bases are a match to TRBD1. The V segment lost 3 bases and the J segment 3 bases; nucleotides outside the gene matches: 5. The CDR3 extends over 16 amino acids. Germline lookup yields CDR1 SGHVS and CDR2 FQNEAQ. The CDR3 protein is CASSLGDRGLGNTIYF. The CDR3 region has the DNA TGTGCCAGCAGCTTGGGGGACAGGGGACTTGGAAACACCATATATTTT. Supplemented by reference TRBV7-8 and TRBJ1-3, the full variable domain reads GAGVSQSPRYKVAKRGQDVALRCDPISGHVSLFWYQQALGQGPEFLTYFQNEAQLDKSGLPSDRFFAERPEGSVSTLKIQRTQQEDSAVYLCASSLGDRGLGNTIYFGEGSWLTVV.

The chain combines TRBV10-2 with TRBJ1-2; 10 bases fit TRBD1. The germline V gene has CDR1 WSHSY and CDR2 SAAADI. This CDR3 is 16 amino acids long. After removal of 0 bases from V and 8 bases from J, the junction contained 9 bases not matched to a gene. The CDR3 sequence: CASSESGQGLRRGYTF. The DNA of the CDR3 is TGCGCCAGCAGTGAGTCGGGACAGGGGTTGCGACGCGGCTACACCTTC.

CDR3 in DNA: TGTGCCAGCAGCCCCACCTTGGGGAGAGACACTGAAGCTTTCTTT. The encoded protein is CASSPTLGRDTEAFF. J is TRBJ1-1 and V is TRBV21-1. TRBV21-1 is a recognized pseudogene. The CDR3 sequence is 15 residues long.

The gene calls are TRBV2 and TRBJ2-1, with D perhaps TRBD1 (6 bases). The length of the CDR3 is 14 residues. Germline loops: CDR1 SNHLY, CDR2 FYNNEI. Trimming cost V 1 base and J 8 bases, with 12 bases left between them. CDR3 region: CASSEGGRGHEQFF. The CDR3 region has the DNA TGTGCCAGCAGTGAAGGGGGCAGGGGCCATGAGCAGTTCTTC.

The V call is TRBV29-1, the J call TRBJ2-5, with D possibly matching TRBD1 (5 bases). The CDR3 is made up of 14 amino acids. V was pared by 4 bases and J by 2 bases, with 14 bases between. Germline values: CDR1 SQVTM, CDR2 ANQGSEA. CDR3 sequence: CSVGGRQQQETQYF. In nucleotides, the CDR3 is TGCAGCGTTGGTGGAAGACAGCAACAAGAGACCCAGTACTTC. Based on the CDR3 plus reference TRBV29-1 and TRBJ2-5, the full variable domain is SAVISQKPSRDICQRGTSLTIQCQVDSQVTMMFWYRQQPGQSLTLIATANQGSEATYESGFVIDKFPISRPNLTFSTLTVSNMSPEDSSIYLCSVGGRQQQETQYFGPGTRLLVL.

The rearrangement uses TRBV18 and TRBJ1-2, with D perhaps matching TRBD1 (6 bases). The germline V and J ends were trimmed by 5 bases and 8 bases, with 18 bases remaining between them. There are 14 residues in the CDR3. CDR1 and CDR2 (germline): KGHSH, LQKENI. The CDR3 here is CASSDRPLIEGYTF. Written as DNA, the CDR3 is TGTGCCAGCTCAGACAGGCCCCTTATAGAAGGCTACACCTTC.

The chain carries TRBV19 and TRBJ2-1, with D maybe TRBD1 (6 bases). Germline CDR1 LNHDA, CDR2 SQIVND (reference sequence). This CDR3 region has 15 residues. Between the trimmed V and J ends, which lost 3 bases and 3 bases, there was a span of 12 bases. The CDR3 loop is CASSIFGRGYNEQFF. Here the CDR3 DNA reads TGTGCCAGTAGTATTTTCGGCAGGGGCTACAATGAGCAGTTCTTC. Supplemented by reference TRBV19 and TRBJ2-1, the full variable domain reads DGGITQSPKYLFRKEGQNVTLSCEQNLNHDAMYWYRQDPGQGLRLIYYSQIVNDFQKGDIAEGYSVSREKKESFPLTVTSAQKNPTAFYLCASSIFGRGYNEQFFGPGTRLTVL.

Note on this clone: Other DNA sequences from this sample encode an identical CDR3 as well. The chain joins TRBV12-3 or TRBV12-4 to TRBJ2-7; 8 bases are a match to TRBD2. The CDR3 contains 13 residues. V lost 6 bases to trimming and J lost 2 bases; unmatched junction nucleotides: 3. CDR3 DNA: TGTGCCAGCAGCCCCGGGGGGGCCTACGAGCAGTACTTC. Its protein is CASSPGGAYEQYF.

The gene calls are TRBV27 and TRBJ1-2; possibly TRBD1 for D (6 bases). V was shortened by 4 bases and J by 4 bases, with 16 bases between the two germline ends. The CDR3 sequence is 15 residues long. CDR1 and CDR2 (germline): MNHEY, SMNVEV (reference sequence). The CDR3 region has the DNA TGTGCCAGCAGTTCCTCCGGCCTGGACAGCTATGGCTACACCTTC. As protein: CASSSSGLDSYGYTF.